The T cell receptor beta chain under discussion was sequenced for a study of blood T cell repertoires in COVID-19. Germline V gives CDR1 ENHRY, CDR2 SYGVKD. The CDR3 is 13 residues long. The ends were cut back, 4 bases at V and 2 bases at J, with 8 bases in the middle. Measured with immunoSEQ multiplex PCR; TCRdb has only the in-frame clones, and not every one. In the table there are around 150,000 clones, 70% to 90% of which are singletons. The specimen sequenced was peripheral blood. The TCR originated in a human donor in a cohort sampled during active COVID-19. This rearrangement joins TRBV10-3 to TRBJ2-5; tentative D call: TRBD1 (5 bases). DNA of the CDR3: TGTGCCATCAGTGGACAGTCACAAGAGACCCAGTACTTC. Its translation: CAISGQSQETQYF.